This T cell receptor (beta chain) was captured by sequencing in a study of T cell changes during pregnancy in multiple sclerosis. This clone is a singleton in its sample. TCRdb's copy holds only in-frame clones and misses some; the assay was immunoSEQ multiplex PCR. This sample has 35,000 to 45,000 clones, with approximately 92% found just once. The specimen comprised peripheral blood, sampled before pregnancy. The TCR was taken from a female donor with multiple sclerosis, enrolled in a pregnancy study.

Here the CDR3 reads CASSPRTRRGADYPEKLFF. The DNA for the CDR3 is TGTGCCAGCAGCCCTAGAACGAGACGGGGGGCTGATTACCCCGAAAAACTGTTTTTT. The chain combines TRBV9 with TRBJ1-4, with D tentatively TRBD1 (6 bases). The CDR3 is made up of 19 amino acids. V lost 4 bases to trimming and J lost 8 bases, with 30 bases between them. The V gene's germline CDR1 is SGDLS and CDR2 YYNGEE.